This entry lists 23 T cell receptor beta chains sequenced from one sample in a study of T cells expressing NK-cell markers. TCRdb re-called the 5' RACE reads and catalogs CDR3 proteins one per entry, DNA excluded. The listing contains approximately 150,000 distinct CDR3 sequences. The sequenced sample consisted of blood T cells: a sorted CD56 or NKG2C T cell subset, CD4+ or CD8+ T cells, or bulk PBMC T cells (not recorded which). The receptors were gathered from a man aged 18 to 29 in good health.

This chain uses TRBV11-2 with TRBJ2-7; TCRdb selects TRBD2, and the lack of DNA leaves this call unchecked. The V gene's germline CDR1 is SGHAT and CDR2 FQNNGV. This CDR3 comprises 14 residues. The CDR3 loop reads CASSHAGFGYEQYF.

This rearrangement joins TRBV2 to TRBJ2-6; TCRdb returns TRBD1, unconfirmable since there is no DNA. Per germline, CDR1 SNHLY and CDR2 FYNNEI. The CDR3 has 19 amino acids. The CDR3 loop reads CASSGQGAIRLSGANVLTF.

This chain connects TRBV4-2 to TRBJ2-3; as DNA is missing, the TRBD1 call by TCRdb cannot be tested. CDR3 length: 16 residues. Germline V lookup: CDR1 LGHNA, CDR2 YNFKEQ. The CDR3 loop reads CASSQDPGRGVDTQYF.

CDR3 amino acids: CATLAGGSNEQFF. The chain carries TRBV10-3 and TRBJ2-1; checking the TCRdb D call of TRBD2 is not possible without DNA. Germline V CDR1 and CDR2: ENHRY, SYGVKD. The CDR3 length is 13 residues.

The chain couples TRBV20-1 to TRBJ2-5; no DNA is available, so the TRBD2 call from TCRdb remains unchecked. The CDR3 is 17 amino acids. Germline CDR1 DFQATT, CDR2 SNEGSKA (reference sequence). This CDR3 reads CSARPGLAGVLGETQYF.

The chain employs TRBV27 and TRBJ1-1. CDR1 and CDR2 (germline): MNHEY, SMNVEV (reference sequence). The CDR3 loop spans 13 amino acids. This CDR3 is CASKVRMNTEAFF.

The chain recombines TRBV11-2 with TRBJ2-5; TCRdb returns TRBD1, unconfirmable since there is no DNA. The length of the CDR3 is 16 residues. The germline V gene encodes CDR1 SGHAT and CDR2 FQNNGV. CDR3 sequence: CASSLGRTGGVETQYF.

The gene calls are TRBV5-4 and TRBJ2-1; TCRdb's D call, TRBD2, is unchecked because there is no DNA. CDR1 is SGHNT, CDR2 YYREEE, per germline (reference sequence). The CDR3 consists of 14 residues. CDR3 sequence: CASSSGTSGREQFF.

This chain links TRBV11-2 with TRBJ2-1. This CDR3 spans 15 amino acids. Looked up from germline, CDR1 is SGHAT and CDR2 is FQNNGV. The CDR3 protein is CASSSYTGGDNEQFF. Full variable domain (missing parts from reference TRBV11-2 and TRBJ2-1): EAGVAQSPRYKIIEKRQSVAFWCNPISGHATLYWYQQILGQGPKLLIQFQNNGVVDDSQLPKDRFSAERLKGVDSTLKIQPAKLEDSAVYLCASSSYTGGDNEQFFGPGTRLTVL.

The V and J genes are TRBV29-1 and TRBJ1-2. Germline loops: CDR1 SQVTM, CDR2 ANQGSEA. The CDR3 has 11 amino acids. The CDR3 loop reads CSVPGDDGYTF. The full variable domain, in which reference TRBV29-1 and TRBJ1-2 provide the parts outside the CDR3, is SAVISQKPSRDICQRGTSLTIQCQVDSQVTMMFWYRQQPGQSLTLIATANQGSEATYESGFVIDKFPISRPNLTFSTLTVSNMSPEDSSIYLCSVPGDDGYTFGSGTRLTVV.

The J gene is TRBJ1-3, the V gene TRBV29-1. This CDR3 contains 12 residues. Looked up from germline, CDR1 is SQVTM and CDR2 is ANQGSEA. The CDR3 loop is CSVGISGNTIYF.

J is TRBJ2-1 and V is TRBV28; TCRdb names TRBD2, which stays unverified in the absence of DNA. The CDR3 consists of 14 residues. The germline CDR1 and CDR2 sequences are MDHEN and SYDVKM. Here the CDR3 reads CASRGLAGSNEQFF. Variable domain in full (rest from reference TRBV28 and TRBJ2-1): DVKVTQSSRYLVKRTGEKVFLECVQDMDHENMFWYRQDPGLGLRLIYFSYDVKMKEKGDIPEGYSVSREKKERFSLILESASTNQTSMYLCASRGLAGSNEQFFGPGTRLTVL.

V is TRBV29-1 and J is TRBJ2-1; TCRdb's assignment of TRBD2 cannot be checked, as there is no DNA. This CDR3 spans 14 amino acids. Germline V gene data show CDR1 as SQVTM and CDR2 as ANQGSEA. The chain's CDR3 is CSVTGVLTYNEQFF.

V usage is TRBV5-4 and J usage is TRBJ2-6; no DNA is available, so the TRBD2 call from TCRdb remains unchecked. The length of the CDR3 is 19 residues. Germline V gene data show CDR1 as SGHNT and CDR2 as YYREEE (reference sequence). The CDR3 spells CASSLYPGGDGSGANVLTF.

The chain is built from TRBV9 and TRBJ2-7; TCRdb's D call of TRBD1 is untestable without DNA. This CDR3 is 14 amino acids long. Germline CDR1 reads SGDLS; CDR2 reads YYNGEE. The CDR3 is CASSPQGRAYEQYF.

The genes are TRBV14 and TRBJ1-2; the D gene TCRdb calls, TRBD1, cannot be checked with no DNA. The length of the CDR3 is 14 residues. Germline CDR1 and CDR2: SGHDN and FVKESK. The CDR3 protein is CASSPGQGAGGYTF.

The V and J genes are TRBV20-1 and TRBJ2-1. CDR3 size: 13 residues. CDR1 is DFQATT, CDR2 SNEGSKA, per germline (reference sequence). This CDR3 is CSAVGTSYNEQFF.

This CDR3 reads CASTPDLVEKLFF. The rearrangement uses TRBV7-9 and TRBJ1-4; with no DNA, the TCRdb D assignment of TRBD1 cannot be verified. Germline lookup yields CDR1 SEHNR and CDR2 FQNEAQ (reference sequence). The CDR3 sequence is 13 residues long.

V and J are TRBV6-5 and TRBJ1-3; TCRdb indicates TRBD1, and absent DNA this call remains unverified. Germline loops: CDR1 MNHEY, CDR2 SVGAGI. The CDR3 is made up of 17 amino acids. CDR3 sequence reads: CASSYSNQGFSGNTIYF.

CDR3 region: CASSLNIEGPYNEQFF. This chain connects TRBV7-6 to TRBJ2-1. The CDR3 runs to 16 residues. The germline CDR1 and CDR2 sequences are SGHVS and FNYEAQ.

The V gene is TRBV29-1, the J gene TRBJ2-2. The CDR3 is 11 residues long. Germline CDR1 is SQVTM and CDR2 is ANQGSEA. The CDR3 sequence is CSVYSTGELFF.

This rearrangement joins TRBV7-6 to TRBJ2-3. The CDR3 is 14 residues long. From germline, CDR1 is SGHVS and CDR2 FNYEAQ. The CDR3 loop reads CASSLGTGTDTQYF.

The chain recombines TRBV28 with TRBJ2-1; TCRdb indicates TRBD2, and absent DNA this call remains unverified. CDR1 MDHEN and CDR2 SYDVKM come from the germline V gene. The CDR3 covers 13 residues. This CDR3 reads CASGLAGGGEQFF.